Below are 5 T cell receptor beta chains sequenced from a single sample in a study of cytomegalovirus exposure and HLA in healthy donors. Primers: 60 Vbeta forward and 13 Jbeta reverse. Profiling relied on immunoSEQ multiplex PCR, and the TCRdb table lists in-frame clones only, not all of them. The table records about 160,000 clones, about 65% of them present only once. Specimen: PBMCs. Source of these receptors: a woman in her twenties or thirties in good health and CMV-seronegative.

This clone showed up just once. The gene calls are TRBV10-1 and TRBJ2-3; a possible D gene is TRBD2 (5 bases). Trimming shortened V by 2 bases and J by 2 bases, and 11 bases separated the two germline ends. Germline V lookup: CDR1 WNHNN, CDR2 SYGVQD (reference sequence). The length of the CDR3 is 15 residues. This chain's CDR3 is CASSESRGPTDTQYF. The DNA of the CDR3 is TGCGCCAGCAGTGAGAGTCGGGGTCCCACAGATACGCAGTATTTT.

The rearrangement joins TRBV27 to TRBJ2-7; 8 positions agree with TRBD2. In germline, CDR1 is MNHEY, CDR2 SMNVEV (reference sequence). Germline trimming cut 4 bases from V and 6 bases from J; bases unmatched to any gene: 14. This CDR3 region has 16 residues. CDR3 protein: CASSYESDYRGGEQYF. DNA for the CDR3: TGTGCCAGCAGTTACGAATCTGATTACCGGGGGGGCGAGCAGTACTTC.

The chain recombines TRBV20-1 with TRBJ2-7, with TRBD2 as a possible D gene (6 bases). The CDR3 sequence is 11 residues long. Germline CDR1 is DFQATT and CDR2 is SNEGSKA (reference sequence). The CDR3 region is CVSSDSYEQYF. CDR3 DNA sequence: TGCGTTTCTAGCGACTCCTACGAGCAGTACTTC.

The sample holds one count of this clone. The chain recombines TRBV15 with TRBJ1-1; tentative D call: TRBD1 (5 bases). The V gene's germline CDR1 is LNHNV and CDR2 YYDKDF (reference sequence). Trimming left V 5 bases short and J 7 bases short, with 17 bases between. CDR3 length equals 14 residues. The CDR3 spells CATSPGEKGHEAFF. The CDR3 DNA is TGTGCCACCAGCCCGGGGGAAAAAGGGCATGAAGCTTTCTTT.

The gene calls are TRBV6-1 and TRBJ2-7, with D possibly TRBD1 on 5 matching bases. The CDR3 has 12 residues. The V gene's germline CDR1 is MNHNS and CDR2 SASEGT. Between the trimmed V and J ends, which lost 3 bases and 6 bases, there was a span of 9 bases. The CDR3 reads CASSEAGSEQYF. The CDR3 coding sequence is TGTGCCAGCAGTGAGGCAGGGTCCGAGCAGTACTTC.